The T cell receptor (beta chain) described here comes from a study of shared clonotypes between healthy human individuals. V lost 3 bases, J lost 11 bases, and 20 bases lay in between. Per the germline V gene, CDR1 is LNHDA and CDR2 is SQIVND (reference sequence). This CDR3 is built from 15 residues. The table came from immunoSEQ multiplex PCR; TCRdb's copy has only in-frame clones and leaves some out. The sample shows approximately 1,500,000 clones, 95% to 97% of them seen only once. The sample consisted of naive CD4+ T cells sorted from blood. The subset here: CD45RA+ positively selected. This receptor was taken from a man aged 25 to 40 in good health. This chain connects TRBV19 to TRBJ2-4; D may be TRBD2 (7 bases). The CDR3 reads CASSIFRGASNFQYF. DNA of the CDR3: TGTGCCAGTAGTATCTTCCGGGGGGCATCCAACTTTCAGTACTTC.